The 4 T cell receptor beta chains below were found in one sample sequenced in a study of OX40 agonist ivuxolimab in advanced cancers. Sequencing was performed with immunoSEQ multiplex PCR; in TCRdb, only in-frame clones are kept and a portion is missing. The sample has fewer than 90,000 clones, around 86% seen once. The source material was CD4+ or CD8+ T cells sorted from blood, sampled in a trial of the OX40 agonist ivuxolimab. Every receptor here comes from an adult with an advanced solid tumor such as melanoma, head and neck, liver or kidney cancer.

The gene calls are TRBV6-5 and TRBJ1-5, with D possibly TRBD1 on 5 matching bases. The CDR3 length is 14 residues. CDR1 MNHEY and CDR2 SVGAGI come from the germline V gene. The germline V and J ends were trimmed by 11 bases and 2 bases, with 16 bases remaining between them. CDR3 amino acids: CALGGGVGNQPQHF. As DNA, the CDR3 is TGTGCCCTGGGGGGAGGGGTAGGCAATCAGCCCCAGCATTTT.

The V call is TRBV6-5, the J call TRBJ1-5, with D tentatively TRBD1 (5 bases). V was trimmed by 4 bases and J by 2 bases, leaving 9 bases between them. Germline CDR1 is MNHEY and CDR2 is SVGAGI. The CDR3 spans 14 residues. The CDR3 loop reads CASSSTGGNQPQHF. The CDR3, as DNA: TGTGCCAGCAGTTCCACAGGTGGCAATCAGCCCCAGCATTTT.

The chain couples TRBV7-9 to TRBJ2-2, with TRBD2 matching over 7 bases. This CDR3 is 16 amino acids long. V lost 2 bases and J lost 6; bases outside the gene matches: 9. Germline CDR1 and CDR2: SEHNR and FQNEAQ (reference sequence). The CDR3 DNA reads TGTGCCAGCAGCTTACTAGCGGTTCTCACACCCGGGGAGCTGTTTTTT. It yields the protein CASSLLAVLTPGELFF.

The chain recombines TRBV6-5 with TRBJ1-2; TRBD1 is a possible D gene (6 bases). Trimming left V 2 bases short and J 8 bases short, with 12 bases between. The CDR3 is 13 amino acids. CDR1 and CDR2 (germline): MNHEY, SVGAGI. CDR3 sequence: CASSYQGRGGYTF. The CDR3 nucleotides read TGTGCCAGCAGTTACCAGGGGCGTGGAGGCTACACCTTC.